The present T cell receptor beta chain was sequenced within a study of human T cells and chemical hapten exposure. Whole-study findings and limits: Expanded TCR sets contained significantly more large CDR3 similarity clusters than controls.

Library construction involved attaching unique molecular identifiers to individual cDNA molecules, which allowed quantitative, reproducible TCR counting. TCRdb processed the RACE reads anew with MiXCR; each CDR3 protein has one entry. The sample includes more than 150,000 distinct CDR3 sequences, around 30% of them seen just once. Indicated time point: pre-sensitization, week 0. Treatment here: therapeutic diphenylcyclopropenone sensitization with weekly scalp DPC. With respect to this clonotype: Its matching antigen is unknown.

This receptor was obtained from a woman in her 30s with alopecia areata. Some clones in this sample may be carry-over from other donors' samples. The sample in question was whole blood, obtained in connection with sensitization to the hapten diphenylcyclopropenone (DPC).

The CDR3 nucleotides read TGTGCCAGCAGCCCGACCGGGACTCCGCTTTCCCTCGGGCAGTACTTC. Encoded protein: CASSPTGTPLSLGQYF. The chain uses TRBV7-8 and TRBJ2-7, with D possibly being TRBD2 (6 bases). V was pared by 5 bases and J by 9 bases, with 26 bases between. Germline V CDR1 and CDR2: SGHVS, FQNEAQ. The CDR3 extends over 16 amino acids.